Below, 27 T cell receptor beta chains from the same sample are listed, as sequenced in a study of shared clonotypes between healthy human individuals. Generated by immunoSEQ multiplex PCR, the TCRdb table keeps only in-frame clones and is missing some. The sample yields 530,000 or so clones, around 79% seen once. Sequenced sample: PBMCs. These receptors were collected from a woman between 40 and 50 years old in good health. Some clones in this sample may be carry-over from other donors' samples.

This rearrangement joins TRBV7-9 to TRBJ2-1; 9 bases agree with TRBD2. Trimming removed 5 bases from V and 9 bases from J; junction bases left unmatched: 14. The germline CDR1 and CDR2 sequences are SEHNR and FQNEAQ (reference sequence). There are 16 residues in the CDR3. CDR3 coding DNA: TGTGCCAGCAGCCTAGAGGTGGCGGGAGGGGTCGGTGAGCAGTTCTTC. Translating it yields CASSLEVAGGVGEQFF.

The rearrangement uses TRBV27 and TRBJ2-7; D is ambiguous. The germline gives CDR1 MNHEY, CDR2 SMNVEV (reference sequence). The germline V and J ends were trimmed by 4 bases and 0 bases, with 19 bases remaining between them. This CDR3 has 17 residues. DNA of the CDR3: TGTGCCAGCAGTTCCTATGTCCGGCAGCGCAACTCCTACGAGCAGTACTTC. Its translation is CASSSYVRQRNSYEQYF.

This chain joins TRBV7-3 and TRBJ2-3, with D possibly TRBD2 on 6 matching bases. This CDR3 contains 14 residues. Trimming took 3 bases from V and 2 from J, leaving 9 bases between them. Germline CDR1 is SGHTA and CDR2 is FQGTGA. The CDR3, as DNA: TGTGCCAGCAGCTTTTTAGCGGCCACAGATACGCAGTATTTT. Encoded protein: CASSFLAATDTQYF.

The rearrangement links TRBV5-1 to TRBJ2-2; the D is unclear. From germline, CDR1 is SGHRS and CDR2 YFSETQ. The CDR3 is made up of 15 amino acids. V was cut by 4 bases and J by 7 bases, with 17 bases left in between. The CDR3 region has the DNA TGCGCCAGCAGCCCGGAGTGGCGGCCCCACGGGGAGCTGTTTTTT. This codes for CASSPEWRPHGELFF.

CDR3 nucleotide sequence: TGTGCCAGCAGCCCCCGACTAGCGGAGACCCAGTACTTC. This encodes CASSPRLAETQYF. J is TRBJ2-5 and V is TRBV9; 8 bases are shared with TRBD2. This CDR3 contains 13 residues. V lost 4 bases and J lost 5; bases outside the gene matches: 4. Per germline, CDR1 SGDLS and CDR2 YYNGEE.

This clone turned up a few times. The chain links TRBV4-3 to TRBJ2-1; 8 bases are a match to TRBD2. The CDR3 consists of 15 residues. Germline loops: CDR1 LGHNA, CDR2 YSLEER. Germline trimming cut 4 bases from V and 7 bases from J; bases unmatched to any gene: 9. CDR3 sequence reads: CASSRTSGGGNEQFF. DNA for the CDR3: TGCGCCAGCAGCCGTACTAGCGGAGGGGGAAATGAGCAGTTCTTC.

The chain couples TRBV14 to TRBJ1-2; D not resolved. The CDR3 is made up of 13 amino acids. Germline V CDR1 and CDR2: SGHDN, FVKESK. V lost 5 bases and J 5 bases, leaving 12 bases between the germline ends. CDR3: CASSSQNQYGYTF. As DNA, the CDR3 is TGTGCCAGCAGCTCCCAAAATCAGTATGGCTACACCTTC.

CDR3 residues: CASSPGQPYSNQPQHF. CDR3 coding DNA: TGTGCCAGCAGCCCGGGACAGCCGTATAGCAATCAGCCCCAGCATTTT. The rearrangement uses TRBV9 and TRBJ1-5; 7 bases are a match to TRBD1. The ends lost 4 bases at V and 0 bases at J; junction bases unmatched: 7. In germline, CDR1 is SGDLS, CDR2 YYNGEE. This CDR3 is built from 16 residues. The whole variable domain, remainder taken from reference TRBV9 and TRBJ1-5, is DSGVTQTPKHLITATGQRVTLRCSPRSGDLSVYWYQQSLDQGLQFLIQYYNGEERAKGNILERFSAQQFPDLHSELNLSSLELGDSALYFCASSPGQPYSNQPQHFGDGTRLSIL.

This clone was seen only once. The rearrangement uses TRBV4-2 and TRBJ1-1; the D gene is possibly TRBD1 (5 bases). Germline V gene sequence: CDR1 LGHNA, CDR2 YNFKEQ. V was cut by 4 bases and J by 1 base, with 16 bases left in between. This CDR3 contains 16 residues. The CDR3 nucleotides are TGTGCCAGCAGCCCAGACGGGGGGAATGGGAACACTGAAGCTTTCTTT. This codes for CASSPDGGNGNTEAFF.

V gene TRBV7-9 combines with J gene TRBJ2-5, with 7 bases that match TRBD1. After removal of 4 bases from V and 2 bases from J, the junction contained 7 bases not matched to a gene. This CDR3 is built from 15 residues. Germline CDR1 and CDR2: SEHNR and FQNEAQ (reference sequence). In nucleotides, the CDR3 is TGTGCCAGCAGCTCAGGGGGAATGAGTCAAGAGACCCAGTACTTC. This codes for CASSSGGMSQETQYF. Together with reference TRBV7-9 and TRBJ2-5, the CDR3 gives the full variable domain: DTGVSQNPRHKITKRGQNVTFRCDPISEHNRLYWYRQTLGQGPEFLTYFQNEAQLEKSRLLSDRFSAERPKGSFSTLEIQRTEQGDSAMYLCASSSGGMSQETQYFGPGTRLLVL.

The table lists this clone with a few counts. The V and J genes are TRBV5-1 and TRBJ2-7, with D tentatively TRBD1 or TRBD2 (7 bases each). V dropped 2 bases and J dropped 5 bases, with 14 bases sitting between them. Germline assignment: CDR1 SGHRS and CDR2 YFSETQ. This CDR3 has 14 residues. The CDR3 region is CASSLTAGGDEQYF. In DNA, the CDR3 is TGCGCCAGCAGCTTAACGGCAGGGGGGGACGAGCAGTACTTC.

The chain recombines TRBV7-9 with TRBJ2-1, with D tentatively TRBD2 (6 bases). Germline CDR1 reads SEHNR; CDR2 reads FQNEAQ (reference sequence). The ends were cut back, 10 bases at V and 3 bases at J, with 16 bases in the middle. The CDR3 extends over 14 amino acids. The CDR3 reads CANDAPGVYNEQFF. Here the CDR3 DNA reads TGTGCCAACGACGCCCCGGGGGTCTACAATGAGCAGTTCTTC.

For this clone: This likely came from a read error, as a far larger clone is one base away. The chain is built from TRBV6-4 and TRBJ2-7, with 8 positions matching TRBD2. CDR3 length equals 15 residues. After removal of 7 bases from V and 4 bases from J, the junction contained 12 bases not matched to a gene. CDR1 and CDR2 (germline): MRHNA, SNTAGT. This chain's CDR3 is CASNPAGVLTYEQYF. CDR3 DNA: TGTGCCAGCAATCCAGCGGGAGTACTGACATACGAGCAGTACTTC.

The rearrangement uses TRBV27 and TRBJ2-6, with 8 bases aligning to TRBD1. The V gene's germline CDR1 is MNHEY and CDR2 SMNVEV (reference sequence). The V segment lost 6 bases and the J segment 3 bases; nucleotides outside the gene matches: 7. This CDR3 is 16 amino acids long. The CDR3 region has the DNA TGTGCCAGCAGAACCGCAGGGGGCTTTGGGGCCAACGTCCTGACTTTC. It encodes CASRTAGGFGANVLTF.

The chain uses TRBV5-1 and TRBJ2-7; 8 bases are shared with TRBD2. The CDR3 runs to 16 residues. With V trimmed by 5 bases and J by 4 bases, 14 bases remained unmatched. Germline CDR1 SGHRS, CDR2 YFSETQ. As DNA, the CDR3 is TGCGCCAGCAGTGGTGACGGGGGACTAGTAATGTACGAGCAGTACTTC. Encoded protein: CASSGDGGLVMYEQYF.

The chain combines TRBV19 with TRBJ1-5; D is perhaps TRBD1 (6 bases). Per the germline V gene, CDR1 is LNHDA and CDR2 is SQIVND (reference sequence). The CDR3 is made up of 14 amino acids. V shed 4 bases and J shed 5 bases, with 12 bases lying between them. In DNA form, the CDR3 reads TGTGCCAGTAGTAGCAAATCAGGGGATCAGCCCCAGCATTTT. It specifies CASSSKSGDQPQHF.

The rearrangement links TRBV27 to TRBJ2-2; D is uncertain. Germline V CDR1 and CDR2: MNHEY, SMNVEV (reference sequence). The V gene lost 3 bases and the J gene lost 6 bases, with 5 bases spanning the gap. This CDR3 spans 12 amino acids. This CDR3 is CASSLWAGELFF. Here the CDR3 DNA reads TGTGCCAGCAGTTTGTGGGCCGGGGAGCTGTTTTTT.

The V gene is TRBV9, the J gene TRBJ2-2; the D call may be TRBD1 or TRBD2 (7 bases each). This CDR3 is built from 15 residues. CDR1 and CDR2 from the germline V gene are SGDLS and YYNGEE. Between the trimmed V and J ends, which lost 2 bases and 3 bases, there was a span of 11 bases. The CDR3 region is CASSVSGGDTGELFF. DNA of the CDR3: TGTGCCAGCAGCGTTTCAGGGGGGGACACCGGGGAGCTGTTTTTT.

This chain uses TRBV18 with TRBJ2-1, with 15 nucleotides matching TRBD2. Germline lookup yields CDR1 KGHSH and CDR2 LQKENI. V lost 2 bases to trimming and J lost 6 bases; unmatched junction nucleotides: 8. The CDR3 spans 18 residues. The CDR3 DNA follows: TGTGCCAGCTCACCAAACCTCCGGACTAGCGGGAGGGGCAATGAGCAGTTCTTC. It specifies CASSPNLRTSGRGNEQFF. Full variable domain (remainder filled in from reference TRBV18 and TRBJ2-1): NAGVMQNPRHLVRRRGQEARLRCSPMKGHSHVYWYRQLPEEGLKFMVYLQKENIIDESGMPKERFSAEFPKEGPSILRIQQVVRGDSAAYFCASSPNLRTSGRGNEQFFGPGTRLTVL.

The rearrangement uses TRBV29-1 and TRBJ1-4, with a possible D match to TRBD1 (6 bases). The V end was cut by 7 bases, the J end by 7 bases, with 16 bases between. Germline loops: CDR1 SQVTM, CDR2 ANQGSEA. CDR3 length equals 13 residues. CDR3 DNA: TGCAGCGCCCTAGAGGGGGAGGTTGAAAAACTGTTTTTT. Residues: CSALEGEVEKLFF.

The chain recombines TRBV6-5 with TRBJ2-5; D possibly uses TRBD1 or TRBD2 (6 bases each). Germline V lookup: CDR1 MNHEY, CDR2 SVGAGI. There are 13 residues in the CDR3. The V end was cut by 6 bases, the J end by 7 bases, with 15 bases between. In DNA form, the CDR3 reads TGTGCCAGCAGGAAGAGGGGGGTGGGGACCCAGTACTTC. Protein sequence: CASRKRGVGTQYF.

A few counts support this clone. The chain combines TRBV30 with TRBJ1-5; a weak D match, TRBD1 (5 bases). The germline V gene has CDR1 GTSNPN and CDR2 SVGIG (reference sequence). Trimming took 3 bases from V and 2 from J, leaving 11 bases between them. The CDR3 totals 14 residues. The CDR3, as DNA: TGTGCCTGGAGGCCGGGGGTGGGCAATCAGCCCCAGCATTTT. Residues: CAWRPGVGNQPQHF.

The chain recombines TRBV7-2 with TRBJ2-5, with 8 bases matching TRBD2. The ends lost 1 base at V and 5 bases at J; junction bases unmatched: 9. Germline lookup yields CDR1 SGHTA and CDR2 FQGNSA. CDR3 length: 16 residues. The DNA for the CDR3 is TGTGCCAGCAGCTTAGTAGGTAGCGGGACCTGGGAGACCCAGTACTTC. It yields the protein CASSLVGSGTWETQYF. Full variable domain (remainder filled in from reference TRBV7-2 and TRBJ2-5): GAGVSQSPSNKVTEKGKDVELRCDPISGHTALYWYRQSLGQGLEFLIYFQGNSAPDKSGLPSDRFSAERTGGSVSTLTIQRTQQEDSAVYLCASSLVGSGTWETQYFGPGTRLLVL.

Comment on this clone: A read error may account for a junction end that differs from germline. The chain recombines TRBV5-1 with TRBJ1-5; tentatively, D is TRBD1 (5 bases). CDR3 size: 14 residues. Germline loops: CDR1 SGHRS, CDR2 YFSETQ. CDR3 sequence (DNA): TGCGCCAGCAGCTTGTCGGGACTTAATCAACCCCAGCATTTT. It is translated as CASSLSGLNQPQHF.

This chain uses TRBV5-1 with TRBJ2-7, with D possibly being TRBD1 (6 bases). The germline V gene has CDR1 SGHRS and CDR2 YFSETQ. The CDR3 contains 14 residues. The ends were cut back, 0 bases at V and 6 bases at J, with 13 bases in the middle. CDR3 sequence (DNA): TGCGCCAGCAGCTTGGCCACAGGGCCCGGCGAGCAGTACTTC. It encodes CASSLATGPGEQYF.

This clone came up a few times. The genes are TRBV27 and TRBJ1-5; 7 bases line up with TRBD1. The trim removed 6 bases at V and 6 bases at J, leaving 8 bases unmatched. The CDR3 contains 14 residues. Per germline, CDR1 MNHEY and CDR2 SMNVEV (reference sequence). CDR3 bases: TGTGCCAGCAGGAGACAGGGAGATACTCAGCCCCAGCATTTT. It is translated as CASRRQGDTQPQHF.

J is TRBJ2-2 and V is TRBV11-2; D possibly matches TRBD1 or TRBD2 (6 bases each). The CDR3 runs 14 residues. CDR1 and CDR2 (germline): SGHAT, FQNNGV. V shed 7 bases and J shed 8 bases, with 17 bases lying between them. The CDR3 protein is CASTHWGATGELFF. DNA for the CDR3: TGTGCCAGCACTCACTGGGGGGCGACTGGGGAGCTGTTTTTT.